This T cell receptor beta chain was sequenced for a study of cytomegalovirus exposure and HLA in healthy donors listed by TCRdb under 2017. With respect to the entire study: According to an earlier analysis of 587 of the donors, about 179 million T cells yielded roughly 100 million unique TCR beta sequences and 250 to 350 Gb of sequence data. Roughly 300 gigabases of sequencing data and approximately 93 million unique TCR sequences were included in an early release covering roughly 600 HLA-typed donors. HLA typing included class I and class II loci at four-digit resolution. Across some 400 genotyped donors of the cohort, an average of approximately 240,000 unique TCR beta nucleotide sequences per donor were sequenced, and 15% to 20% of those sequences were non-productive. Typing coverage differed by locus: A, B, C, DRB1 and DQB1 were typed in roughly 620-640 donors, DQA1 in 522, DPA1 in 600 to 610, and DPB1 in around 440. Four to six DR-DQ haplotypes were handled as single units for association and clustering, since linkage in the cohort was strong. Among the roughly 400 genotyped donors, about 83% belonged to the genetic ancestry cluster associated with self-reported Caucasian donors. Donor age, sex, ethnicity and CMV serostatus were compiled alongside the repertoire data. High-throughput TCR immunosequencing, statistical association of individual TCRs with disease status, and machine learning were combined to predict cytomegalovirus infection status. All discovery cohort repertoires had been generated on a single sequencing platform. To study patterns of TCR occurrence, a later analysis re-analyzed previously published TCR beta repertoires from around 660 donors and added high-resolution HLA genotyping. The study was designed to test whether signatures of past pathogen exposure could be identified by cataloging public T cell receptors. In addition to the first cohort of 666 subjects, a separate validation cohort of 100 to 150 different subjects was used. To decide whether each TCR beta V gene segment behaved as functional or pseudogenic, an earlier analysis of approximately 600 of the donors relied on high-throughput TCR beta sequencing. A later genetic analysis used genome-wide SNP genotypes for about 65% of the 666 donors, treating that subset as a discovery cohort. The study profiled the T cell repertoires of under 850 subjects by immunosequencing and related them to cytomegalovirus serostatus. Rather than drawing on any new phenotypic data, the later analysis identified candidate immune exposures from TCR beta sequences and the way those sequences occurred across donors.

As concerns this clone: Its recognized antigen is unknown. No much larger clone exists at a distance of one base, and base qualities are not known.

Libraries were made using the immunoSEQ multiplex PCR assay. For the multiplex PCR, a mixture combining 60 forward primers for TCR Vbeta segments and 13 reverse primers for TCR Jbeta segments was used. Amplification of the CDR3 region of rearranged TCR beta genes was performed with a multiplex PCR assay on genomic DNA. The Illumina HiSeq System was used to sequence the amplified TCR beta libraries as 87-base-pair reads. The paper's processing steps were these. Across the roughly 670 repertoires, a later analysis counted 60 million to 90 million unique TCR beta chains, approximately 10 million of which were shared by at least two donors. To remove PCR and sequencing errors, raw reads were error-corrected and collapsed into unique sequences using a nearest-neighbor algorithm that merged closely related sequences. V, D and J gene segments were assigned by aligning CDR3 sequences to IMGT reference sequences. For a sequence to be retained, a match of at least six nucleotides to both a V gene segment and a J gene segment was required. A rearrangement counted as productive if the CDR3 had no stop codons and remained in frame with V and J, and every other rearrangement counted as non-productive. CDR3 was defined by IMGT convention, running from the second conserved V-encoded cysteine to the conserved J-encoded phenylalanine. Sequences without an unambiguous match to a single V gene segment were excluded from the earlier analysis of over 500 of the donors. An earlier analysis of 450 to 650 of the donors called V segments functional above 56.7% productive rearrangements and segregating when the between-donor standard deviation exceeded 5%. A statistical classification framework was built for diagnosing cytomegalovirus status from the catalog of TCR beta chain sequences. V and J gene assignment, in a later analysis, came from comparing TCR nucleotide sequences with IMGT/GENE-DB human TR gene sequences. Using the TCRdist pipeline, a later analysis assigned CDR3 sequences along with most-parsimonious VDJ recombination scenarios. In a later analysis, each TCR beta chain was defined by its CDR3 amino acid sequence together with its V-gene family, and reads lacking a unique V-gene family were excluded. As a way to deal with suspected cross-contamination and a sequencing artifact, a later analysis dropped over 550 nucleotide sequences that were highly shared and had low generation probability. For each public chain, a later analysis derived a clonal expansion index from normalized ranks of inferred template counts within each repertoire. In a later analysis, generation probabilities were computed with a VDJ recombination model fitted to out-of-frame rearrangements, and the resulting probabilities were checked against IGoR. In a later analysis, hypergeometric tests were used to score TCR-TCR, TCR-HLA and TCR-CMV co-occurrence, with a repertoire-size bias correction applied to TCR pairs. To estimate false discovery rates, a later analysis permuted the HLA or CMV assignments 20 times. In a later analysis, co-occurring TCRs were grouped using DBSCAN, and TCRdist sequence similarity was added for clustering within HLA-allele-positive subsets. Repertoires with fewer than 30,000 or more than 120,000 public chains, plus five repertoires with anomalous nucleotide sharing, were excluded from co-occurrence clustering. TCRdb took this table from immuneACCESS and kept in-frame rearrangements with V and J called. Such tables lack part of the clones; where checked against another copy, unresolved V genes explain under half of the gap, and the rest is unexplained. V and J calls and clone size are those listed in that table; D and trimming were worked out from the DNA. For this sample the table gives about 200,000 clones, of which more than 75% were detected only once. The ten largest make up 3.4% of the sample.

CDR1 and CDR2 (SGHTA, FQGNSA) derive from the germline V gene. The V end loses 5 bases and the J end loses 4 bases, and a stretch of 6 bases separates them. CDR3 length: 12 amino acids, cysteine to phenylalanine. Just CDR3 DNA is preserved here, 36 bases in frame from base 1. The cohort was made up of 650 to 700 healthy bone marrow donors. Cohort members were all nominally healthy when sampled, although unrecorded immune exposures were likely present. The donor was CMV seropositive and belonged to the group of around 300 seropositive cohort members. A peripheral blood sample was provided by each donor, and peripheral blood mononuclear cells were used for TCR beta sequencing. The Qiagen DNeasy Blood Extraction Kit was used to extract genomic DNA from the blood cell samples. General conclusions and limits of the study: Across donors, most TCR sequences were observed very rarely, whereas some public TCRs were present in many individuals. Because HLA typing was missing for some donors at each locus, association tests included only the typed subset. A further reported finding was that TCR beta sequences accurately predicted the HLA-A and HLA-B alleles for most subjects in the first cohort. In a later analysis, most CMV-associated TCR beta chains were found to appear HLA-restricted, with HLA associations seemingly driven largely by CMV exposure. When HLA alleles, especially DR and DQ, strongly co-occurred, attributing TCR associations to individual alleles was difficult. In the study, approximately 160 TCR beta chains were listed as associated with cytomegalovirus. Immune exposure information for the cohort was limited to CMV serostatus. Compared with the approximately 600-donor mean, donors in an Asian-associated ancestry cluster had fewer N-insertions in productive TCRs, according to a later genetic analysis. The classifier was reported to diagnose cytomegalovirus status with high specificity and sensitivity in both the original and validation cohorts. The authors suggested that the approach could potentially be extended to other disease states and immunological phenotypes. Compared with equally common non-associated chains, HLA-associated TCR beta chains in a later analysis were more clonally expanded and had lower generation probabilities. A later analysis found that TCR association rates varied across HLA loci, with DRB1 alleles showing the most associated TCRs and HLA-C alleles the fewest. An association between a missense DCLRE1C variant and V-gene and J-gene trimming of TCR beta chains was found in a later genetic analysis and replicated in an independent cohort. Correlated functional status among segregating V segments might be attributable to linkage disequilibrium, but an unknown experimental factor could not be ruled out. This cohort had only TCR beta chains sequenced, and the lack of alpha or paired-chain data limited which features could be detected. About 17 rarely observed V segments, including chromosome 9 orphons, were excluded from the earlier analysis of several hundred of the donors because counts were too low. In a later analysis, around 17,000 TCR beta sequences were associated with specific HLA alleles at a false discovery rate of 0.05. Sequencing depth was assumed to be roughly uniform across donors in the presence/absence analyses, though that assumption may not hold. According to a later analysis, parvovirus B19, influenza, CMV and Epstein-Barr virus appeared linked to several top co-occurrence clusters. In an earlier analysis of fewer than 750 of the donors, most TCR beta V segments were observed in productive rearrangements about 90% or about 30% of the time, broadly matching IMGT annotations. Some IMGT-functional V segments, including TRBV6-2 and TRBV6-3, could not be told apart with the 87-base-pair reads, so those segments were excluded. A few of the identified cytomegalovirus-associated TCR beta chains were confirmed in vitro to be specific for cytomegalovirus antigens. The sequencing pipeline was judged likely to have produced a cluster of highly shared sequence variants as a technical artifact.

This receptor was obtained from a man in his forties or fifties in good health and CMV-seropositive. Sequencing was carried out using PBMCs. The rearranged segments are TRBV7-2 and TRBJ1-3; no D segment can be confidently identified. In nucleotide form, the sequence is TGTGCCAGCAGCCCCTTAGGAAACACCATATATTTT. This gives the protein CASSPLGNTIYF.